Each of the 16 T cell receptor delta chains below was sequenced from the same sample in a study of gamma-delta chains in newborns, infants, children. TCRdb repeated clone calling on the reads with CATT. The table has around 4,500 delta-chain clones, about 5% seen once. The material sequenced was blood. All receptors derive from a child who was a newborn, infant or young child, either healthy, febrile or measles-vaccinated (not recorded which).

This clone is labeled as medium-sized. The sample contains more than one DNA sequence encoding this CDR3. This rearrangement joins TRDV2 to TRDJ3; TRDD3 agrees at 10 bases. Germline loops: CDR1 GEAIGNYY, CDR2 EKD. The junction had 2 bases not matched to a gene; V was cut back by 0 bases and J by 1 base. CDR3 size: 18 residues. CDR3 amino acids: CACDTGGYASWDTRQMFF. CDR3 DNA: TGTGCCTGTGACACCGGGGGATACGCGTCCTGGGACACCCGACAGATGTTTTTC.

The genes are TRDV2 and TRDJ3; a possible D gene is TRDD3 (6 bases). The CDR3 totals 20 residues. The V gene's germline CDR1 is GEAIGNYY and CDR2 EKD. V dropped 0 bases and J dropped 0 bases, with 17 bases sitting between them. As DNA, the CDR3 is TGTGCCTGTGACACCATGAGTACTGGGAAGGGCTCCTGGGACACCCGACAGATGTTTTTC. It encodes CACDTMSTGKGSWDTRQMFF.

For the J gene the call is TRDJ1; the V gene lacks a call; TRDD3 is taken as the D call from the table, unchecked against the DNA. The length of the CDR3 is 24 residues. The CDR3 protein is CALGELVTSPDRTGGYARTDKLIF. The DNA for the CDR3 is TGTGCTCTTGGGGAACTAGTTACTTCCCCCGACAGGACTGGGGGATACGCGCGCACCGATAAACTCATCTTT.

V is TRDV2 and J is TRDJ3; 8 nucleotides line up with TRDD3. CDR3 length equals 24 residues. Germline V gene lookup returns CDR1 GEAIGNYY and CDR2 EKD. With 1 base clipped from V and 0 bases from J, the junction kept 22 bases outside the gene matches. The CDR3 reads CACDTRLPKRTGGPSSWDTRQMFF. As DNA, the CDR3 is TGTGCCTGTGACACTCGCCTGCCAAAACGTACTGGGGGCCCCAGCTCCTGGGACACCCGACAGATGTTTTTC.

The chain is built from TRDV3 and TRDJ2; 8 bases are shared with TRDD3. The CDR3 runs 18 residues. The J segment lost 5 bases and the V segment lost 1 base, leaving 18 bases of the junction unmatched. From germline, CDR1 is TVYSNPD and CDR2 GDNSRS (reference sequence). As DNA, the CDR3 is TGTGCCTTTACGGCCCCCCCACTGGGGATACCTCATACAGCACAACTCTTCTTT. Its translation: CAFTAPPLGIPHTAQLFF.

This clone qualifies as large. The same CDR3 arises from other DNA sequences in this sample as well. The rearrangement links TRDV2 to TRDJ3, with unresolved D. V was clipped by 0 bases and J by 4 bases, with 0 bases between them. This CDR3 has 13 residues. Germline lookup yields CDR1 GEAIGNYY and CDR2 EKD. The CDR3 protein is CACDTWDTRQMFF. The CDR3, as DNA: TGTGCCTGTGACACCTGGGACACCCGACAGATGTTTTTC.

By frequency in the sample, this clone is medium-sized (0.01 to 0.1%). The chain carries TRDV2 and TRDJ2, with 9 positions matching TRDD3. CDR1 is GEAIGNYY and CDR2 is EKD in the germline V gene. V shed 1 base, J shed 0 bases, and the junction held 11 bases outside the gene matches. The CDR3 is 19 amino acids. CDR3 in amino acids: CACDTVRGILGSLTAQLFF. CDR3 nucleotides: TGTGCCTGTGACACGGTACGGGGGATACTTGGCTCTTTGACAGCACAACTCTTCTTT.

Comment on this clone: Sequence at one end of the junction differs from germline and may be a read error. This CDR3 is also generated by other DNA sequences in the sample. V gene TRDV2 combines with J gene TRDJ1; 9 bases fit TRDD3. Germline V gene sequence: CDR1 GEAIGNYY, CDR2 EKD. The CDR3 has 15 residues. DNA for the CDR3: TGTGCCTGTGACGTACTGGGGGAGTACACCGATAAGCTCATCTTT. This encodes CACDVLGEYTDKLIF.

The CDR3 DNA follows: TGTGCCTGTGATCTACTGGGGGATACGAGGACAGCACAACTCTTCTTT. This codes for CACDLLGDTRTAQLFF. V gene TRDV2 combines with J gene TRDJ2, with 13 bases matching TRDD3. With V trimmed by 4 bases and J by 4 bases, 5 bases remained unmatched. The CDR3 length is 16 residues. Per germline, CDR1 GEAIGNYY and CDR2 EKD.

This clone was seen a few times. The chain employs TRDV2 and TRDJ2, with D possibly matching TRDD3 (5 bases). Germline assignment: CDR1 GEAIGNYY and CDR2 EKD. V was clipped by 9 bases and J by 8 bases, with 18 bases between them. CDR3 length equals 13 residues. CDR3 region: CAANPIRTAQLFF. The CDR3 DNA follows: TGTGCCGCTAATCCCATACGTACGGCACAACTCTTCTTT.

The rearrangement links TRDV2 to TRDJ3; 13 bases map to TRDD3. V was clipped by 0 bases and J by 2 bases; unmatched bases: 6. From germline, CDR1 is GEAIGNYY and CDR2 EKD. This CDR3 region has 20 residues. The CDR3 protein is CACDTAVLGDTPWDTRQMFF. CDR3 DNA: TGTGCCTGTGACACCGCTGTACTGGGGGATACGCCCTGGGACACCCGACAGATGTTTTTC.

This clone was observed a handful of times. The rearrangement links TRDV2 to TRDJ3; 8 nucleotides align to TRDD3. In germline, CDR1 is GEAIGNYY, CDR2 EKD. The CDR3 is 19 amino acids. Trimming removed 0 bases from V and 2 bases from J; junction bases left unmatched: 8. CDR3 sequence (DNA): TGTGCCTGTGACACCGCGGGATACGCTTCGACCTGGGACACCCGACAGATGTTTTTC. This gives the protein CACDTAGYASTWDTRQMFF.

This clone turned up a few times. This rearrangement joins TRDV2 to TRDJ3, with 11 bases identical to TRDD3. Germline assignment: CDR1 GEAIGNYY and CDR2 EKD. Trimming at V came to 0 bases and at J to 2 bases, leaving 5 bases not matched to a gene. The CDR3 sequence is 19 residues long. CDR3 region: CACDTLGDTRTWDTRQMFF. CDR3 nucleotide sequence: TGTGCCTGTGACACCTTGGGGGATACGCGGACCTGGGACACCCGACAGATGTTTTTC.

This clone has only a few counts. V is TRDV1 and J is TRDJ1, with unresolved D. V was clipped by 0 bases and J by 3 bases, with 17 bases between them. Germline loops: CDR1 TSWWSYY, CDR2 QGS. There are 17 residues in the CDR3. In DNA, the CDR3 is TGTGCTCTTGGGGAACTAGAACGATCCCCTGACTCCGATAAACTCATCTTT. Protein: CALGELERSPDSDKLIF.

The chain recombines TRDV3 with TRDJ3, with 13 bases that match TRDD3. This CDR3 spans 18 amino acids. The V gene's germline CDR1 is TVYSNPD and CDR2 GDNSRS (reference sequence). With V trimmed by 2 bases and J by 4 bases, 8 bases remained unmatched. CDR3 nucleotide sequence: TGTGCCTTTTCAACTGGGGGATACGCGAGTTGGGACACCCGACAGATGTTTTTC. The encoded protein is CAFSTGGYASWDTRQMFF.

Regarding this clone: The sample carries other DNA sequences with the same CDR3. The chain recombines TRDV2 with TRDJ3; 13 bases line up with TRDD3. The CDR3 sequence is 19 residues long. Per germline, CDR1 GEAIGNYY and CDR2 EKD. After removal of 0 bases from V and 2 bases from J, the junction contained 3 bases not matched to a gene. The CDR3: CACDTVLGDTPWDTRQMFF. The CDR3 nucleotides read TGTGCCTGTGACACCGTACTGGGGGATACGCCCTGGGACACCCGACAGATGTTTTTC.